One TCR beta chain is described in this entry. The data derive from a study of blood T cell repertoires in COVID-19. Turning to the study itself: The study drew acute and convalescent COVID-19 samples from the United States, Italy and Spain. Sources were T cells, B-cell-depleted T cells, or PBMCs; the material itself was cDNA or gDNA.

Per germline, CDR1 SGHDT and CDR2 YYEEEE. The CDR3 length is 19 residues. The V and J ends lost 0 bases and 6 bases, in that order; junction bases with no gene match: 16. Original processing methods: Quantification of nucleated cells was approximated via reference gene primer amplification. The protocol was immunoSEQ multiplex PCR, while the TCRdb copy is restricted to in-frame clones and leaves out a portion. V, J and clone size were drawn from that table, and D and trimming were deduced from the DNA. The profile shows around 220,000 clones, under 90% of them singletons. V is TRBV5-6 and J is TRBJ2-1, with 9 bases lining up with TRBD1. The source of this sequence is a man in his thirties or forties with active or convalescent COVID-19. Material: peripheral blood. CDR3 nucleotide sequence: TGTGCCAGCAGCTTGGCTCTATGGCTCGGACAGGGGAGGGGCAATGAGCAGTTCTTC. It specifies CASSLALWLGQGRGNEQFF.